Here is one T cell receptor (beta chain) with its context. Its antigen is undetermined. These data belong to a study of cytomegalovirus exposure and HLA in healthy donors. Broader study findings: Researchers catalogued about 150 TCR beta chains as cytomegalovirus-associated. Accounts indicate the classifier identified cytomegalovirus status with strong specificity and sensitivity.

Germline loops: CDR1 MNHEY, CDR2 SMNVEV (reference sequence). The CDR3 length is 12 residues. Trimming removed 3 bases from V and 6 bases from J, with 5 bases in between. Sequenced by immunoSEQ multiplex PCR; TCRdb stores in-frame clones only, minus some. The sample lists around 55,000 clones, about nine tenths occurring once. V gene TRBV27 combines with J gene TRBJ2-2; no reliable D call. The sample was PBMCs. The receptor was isolated from a man younger than 35 in good health and CMV-seronegative. The CDR3 protein is CASSFGPGELFF. CDR3 coding DNA: TGTGCCAGCAGTTTTGGCCCCGGGGAGCTGTTTTTT.